A single sample is the source of the 29 T cell receptor beta chains below, sequenced in a study. Sequenced by immunoSEQ multiplex PCR; TCRdb stores in-frame clones only, minus some. This table holds some 70,000 clones, roughly 95% found once. Sequenced: PBMCs. Receptor source: a man in his forties with rheumatoid arthritis.

The V call is TRBV6-5, the J call TRBJ1-2, with D uncertain. Looked up from germline, CDR1 is MNHEY and CDR2 is SVGAGI. With 6 bases removed from V and 5 bases from J, the gap between germline ends came to 13 bases. This CDR3 spans 13 amino acids. CDR3 DNA: TGTGCCAGCAGCATCTCGGAACTTTATGGCTACACCTTC. Translated, it gives CASSISELYGYTF.

A single count supports this clone. This chain joins TRBV3-1 (or the pseudogene TRBV3-2) and TRBJ2-5; no clear D. Looked up from germline, CDR1 is LGHDT and CDR2 is YNNKEL (reference sequence). The length of the CDR3 is 13 residues. The ends were cut back, 4 bases at V and 5 bases at J, with 11 bases in the middle. CDR3 in DNA: TGTGCCAGCAGCCCACCTACTTGGGAGACCCAGTACTTC. Its translation is CASSPPTWETQYF.

The chain couples TRBV7-3 to TRBJ2-1, with a possible D match to TRBD1 (6 bases). V gave up 1 base and J gave up 7 bases, with 17 bases separating them. Germline V lookup: CDR1 SGHTA, CDR2 FQGTGA. CDR3 length: 16 amino acids. The CDR3 nucleotides are TGTGCCAGCAGCTTAAAGGCCGGGGACAACAGGAATGAGCAGTTCTTC. Its translation is CASSLKAGDNRNEQFF.

The chain combines TRBV4-2 with TRBJ2-5, with D possibly called TRBD1 or TRBD2 (5 bases each). The germline V gene has CDR1 LGHNA and CDR2 YNFKEQ. V was shortened by 4 bases and J by 13 bases, with 28 bases between the two germline ends. This CDR3 has 16 residues. The CDR3 region is CASSLNGASIKEDLYF. CDR3 coding DNA: TGTGCCAGCAGCCTAAACGGGGCTAGTATAAAGGAGGACCTGTACTTC.

The V gene is TRBV5-1, the J gene TRBJ2-3, with 13 bases fitting TRBD2. V shed 2 bases and J 0 bases; nucleotides not matched to a gene: 6. This CDR3 is 18 amino acids long. Germline V gene sequence: CDR1 SGHRS, CDR2 YFSETQ. The CDR3 spells CASSLGLAGVTSTDTQYF. The CDR3, as DNA: TGCGCCAGCAGCTTAGGACTAGCGGGAGTGACTAGCACAGATACGCAGTATTTT.

The chain combines TRBV7-9 with TRBJ2-2, with TRBD1 identical over 7 bases. Per germline, CDR1 SEHNR and CDR2 FQNEAQ (reference sequence). The trim removed 6 bases at V and 4 bases at J, leaving 8 bases unmatched. CDR3 length equals 15 residues. The CDR3 coding sequence is TGTGCCAGCAGTAAACCACAGGGGAGCACCGGGGAGCTGTTTTTT. Amino acids: CASSKPQGSTGELFF. The whole variable domain, filled in from reference TRBV7-9 and TRBJ2-2, reads DTGVSQNPRHKITKRGQNVTFRCDPISEHNRLYWYRQTLGQGPEFLTYFQNEAQLEKSRLLSDRFSAERPKGSFSTLEIQRTEQGDSAMYLCASSKPQGSTGELFFGEGSRLTVL.

This clone was observed a handful of times. The rearrangement joins TRBV28 to TRBJ2-7; D unresolved. Germline V CDR1 and CDR2: MDHEN, SYDVKM. The V gene lost 3 bases and the J gene lost 7 bases, with 10 bases spanning the gap. The length of the CDR3 is 12 residues. The DNA of the CDR3 is TGTGCCAGCAGTTTTAAAGAGTGGGAGCAGTACTTC. This encodes CASSFKEWEQYF.

The V and J genes are TRBV4-3 and TRBJ1-5; no reliable D call. This CDR3 has 13 amino acids. Trimming removed 0 bases from V and 8 bases from J, with 8 bases in between. The germline gives CDR1 LGHNA, CDR2 YSLEER. The CDR3 protein is CASSQDTNKPQHF. CDR3 sequence (DNA): TGCGCCAGCAGCCAAGATACGAACAAGCCCCAGCATTTT.

The chain has TRBV10-3 and TRBJ1-1; tentative D call: TRBD1 (5 bases). Trimming cost V 0 bases and J 5 bases, with 10 bases left between them. This CDR3 spans 14 amino acids. Germline CDR1 is ENHRY and CDR2 is SYGVKD. The CDR3 spells CAISESGGGTEAFF. CDR3 nucleotides: TGTGCCATCAGTGAGTCGGGGGGAGGAACTGAAGCTTTCTTT.

The chain recombines TRBV28 with TRBJ1-1, with D possibly TRBD1 on 5 matching bases. Germline V gene data show CDR1 as MDHEN and CDR2 as SYDVKM. This CDR3 region has 13 residues. Trimming stripped 10 bases from V and 0 bases from J, with 12 bases between. The CDR3 coding sequence is TGTGCCACCCGGGGCAGCCTGAACACTGAAGCTTTCTTT. Its protein is CATRGSLNTEAFF.

The rearrangement uses TRBV28 and TRBJ1-2; tentatively, D is TRBD1 (6 bases). The ends were cut back, 7 bases at V and 3 bases at J, with 15 bases in the middle. This CDR3 region has 14 residues. Per germline, CDR1 MDHEN and CDR2 SYDVKM. The CDR3 protein is CASTIGAGDYGYTF. CDR3 nucleotide sequence: TGTGCCAGCACCATTGGGGCAGGGGACTATGGCTACACCTTC.

The chain combines TRBV5-4 with TRBJ1-3, with D unresolved. The CDR3 length is 14 residues. V was trimmed by 1 base and J by 0 bases, leaving 5 bases between them. Germline values: CDR1 SGHNT, CDR2 YYREEE (reference sequence). CDR3 DNA sequence: TGTGCCAGCAGCTTGACACCCTCTGGAAACACCATATATTTT. This sequence encodes CASSLTPSGNTIYF. Full variable domain (outside the CDR3, taken from reference TRBV5-4 and TRBJ1-3): ETGVTQSPTHLIKTRGQQVTLRCSSQSGHNTVSWYQQALGQGPQFIFQYYREEENGRGNFPPRFSGLQFPNYSSELNVNALELDDSALYLCASSLTPSGNTIYFGEGSWLTVV.

Concerning this clone itself: Its ends do not fully match the called genes, so a read error is possible. The chain is built from TRBV7-7 and TRBJ2-1; 10 positions agree with TRBD2. CDR1 is SSHAT and CDR2 is FNYEAQ in the germline V gene (reference sequence). The CDR3 is 14 residues long. DNA for the CDR3: TGTGCTAGCAGCTCTAGCGGGAGATTCAATGAGCAGTTCTTC. Protein sequence: CASSSSGRFNEQFF.

This chain connects TRBV3-1 (or the pseudogene TRBV3-2) to TRBJ2-7, with TRBD2 matching 8 bases. Germline trimming cut 3 bases from V and 6 bases from J; bases unmatched to any gene: 7. Per germline, CDR1 LGHDT and CDR2 YNNKEL (reference sequence). The CDR3 contains 14 residues. The CDR3 bases are TGTGCCAGCAGCCACCGAGCGGGAGTCCCCGAGCAGTACTTC. Translation: CASSHRAGVPEQYF.

This chain joins TRBV11-2 and TRBJ2-3; D remains ambiguous. V was cut by 0 bases and J by 4 bases, with 8 bases left in between. CDR1 is SGHAT, CDR2 FQNNGV, per germline. The CDR3 runs to 14 residues. The CDR3 sequence is CASSLEGFADTQYF. The CDR3 DNA follows: TGTGCCAGCAGCTTAGAGGGGTTCGCAGATACGCAGTATTTT.

This chain connects TRBV7-8 to TRBJ1-6; 7 nucleotides agree with TRBD1. V shed 2 bases and J 5 bases; nucleotides not matched to a gene: 6. The CDR3 spans 16 residues. Germline V lookup: CDR1 SGHVS, CDR2 FQNEAQ. Here the CDR3 reads CASSLSGTANNSPLHF. CDR3 bases: TGTGCCAGCAGCTTATCCGGGACAGCAAATAATTCACCCCTCCACTTT.

This clone is medium-sized in the sample. CDR3: CASSIYRSYGYTF. DNA of the CDR3: TGTGCCAGTAGTATCTACAGGTCTTATGGCTACACCTTC. This rearrangement joins TRBV19 to TRBJ1-2; the D gene is possibly TRBD1 (5 bases). Germline CDR1 LNHDA, CDR2 SQIVND (reference sequence). Trimming pared 3 bases from V and 5 bases from J, leaving 10 bases between. This CDR3 region has 13 residues.

V and J are TRBV30 and TRBJ2-3; D unclear. V was pared by 2 bases and J by 3 bases, with 3 bases between. Germline V gives CDR1 GTSNPN, CDR2 SVGIG (reference sequence). The CDR3 runs to 11 residues. CDR3 protein: CAWSPTDTQYF. The CDR3 nucleotides read TGTGCCTGGAGTCCTACAGATACGCAGTATTTT.

Only one count was recorded for this clone. The V gene is TRBV5-4, the J gene TRBJ2-3, with D possibly matching TRBD2 (6 bases). V was trimmed by 1 base and J by 0 bases, leaving 12 bases between them. The CDR3 totals 16 residues. Germline values: CDR1 SGHNT, CDR2 YYREEE (reference sequence). DNA of the CDR3: TGTGCCAGCAGCTTGCGGGTGGGGGGAAGCACAGATACGCAGTATTTT. As protein: CASSLRVGGSTDTQYF. Supplemented by reference TRBV5-4 and TRBJ2-3, the full variable domain reads ETGVTQSPTHLIKTRGQQVTLRCSSQSGHNTVSWYQQALGQGPQFIFQYYREEENGRGNFPPRFSGLQFPNYSSELNVNALELDDSALYLCASSLRVGGSTDTQYFGPGTRLTVL.

The gene calls are TRBV27 and TRBJ2-2; no definite D call. V gave up 3 bases and J gave up 1 base, with 9 bases separating them. There are 15 residues in the CDR3. The germline CDR1 and CDR2 sequences are MNHEY and SMNVEV (reference sequence). CDR3 sequence reads: CASSFWAQNTGELFF. DNA of the CDR3: TGTGCCAGCAGTTTCTGGGCCCAGAACACCGGGGAGCTGTTTTTT.

The chain employs TRBV4-3 and TRBJ1-1, with unresolved D. Germline V gene data show CDR1 as LGHNA and CDR2 as YSLEER. With 1 base removed from V and 4 bases from J, the gap between germline ends came to 4 bases. The CDR3 contains 12 residues. CDR3 in amino acids: CASSQGSTEAFF. DNA of the CDR3: TGCGCCAGCAGCCAAGGGTCCACTGAAGCTTTCTTT.

The rearrangement uses TRBV5-1 and TRBJ2-5; D could derive from TRBD1 or TRBD2 (5 bases each). V lost 3 bases, J lost 2 bases, and 14 bases lay in between. Germline V gene sequence: CDR1 SGHRS, CDR2 YFSETQ. The CDR3 runs 15 residues. The CDR3 region is CASSSGRTLQETQYF. In nucleotides, the CDR3 is TGCGCCAGCAGCTCGGGACGGACCCTACAAGAGACCCAGTACTTC.

In this sample, this clone turned up a few times. This chain links TRBV28 with TRBJ1-4; D call uncertain. CDR3 length: 17 amino acids. V lost 5 bases to trimming and J lost 12 bases, with 28 bases between them. CDR1 and CDR2 from the germline V gene are MDHEN and SYDVKM. This chain's CDR3 is CASSTHHQDLLPPELFF. DNA for the CDR3: TGTGCCAGCAGTACCCACCACCAGGATCTCCTCCCCCCGGAACTGTTTTTT.

The chain employs TRBV18 and TRBJ2-7, with 11 bases aligning to TRBD1. The CDR3 extends over 14 amino acids. Germline trimming cut 6 bases from V and 6 bases from J; bases unmatched to any gene: 7. CDR1 is KGHSH, CDR2 LQKENI, per germline. This CDR3 reads CASSLGQGAVEQYF. CDR3 sequence (DNA): TGTGCCAGCTCCCTTGGACAGGGGGCCGTCGAGCAGTACTTC.

On this clone: This same CDR3 is encoded by further DNA sequences in the sample. This sequence joins TRBV28 and TRBJ1-2; D is unresolved. V was trimmed by 2 bases and J by 3 bases, leaving 1 base between them. From germline, CDR1 is MDHEN and CDR2 SYDVKM. The CDR3 runs 11 residues. This CDR3 reads CASSLDYGYTF. The CDR3, as DNA: TGTGCCAGCAGTTTAGACTATGGCTACACCTTC.

The rearrangement uses TRBV11-3 and TRBJ2-3; 9 bases line up with TRBD1. CDR1 and CDR2 from the germline V gene are SGHNT and YENEEA. Germline trimming cut 2 bases from V and 0 bases from J; bases unmatched to any gene: 6. The CDR3 length is 17 residues. CDR3 bases: TGTGCCAGCAGCTTAAACAGGGGGCAGGGTAGCACAGATACGCAGTATTTT. It codes for CASSLNRGQGSTDTQYF.

The J gene is TRBJ1-2, the V gene TRBV27; the D gene is possibly TRBD1 (5 bases). V was clipped by 6 bases and J by 6 bases, with 14 bases between them. The CDR3 runs 13 residues. From germline, CDR1 is MNHEY and CDR2 SMNVEV (reference sequence). DNA of the CDR3: TGTGCCAGCAGACTCCGGGACGCGGATGGCTACACCTTC. This translates into CASRLRDADGYTF.

This clone has more than one count but fewer than ten. This chain links TRBV19 with TRBJ1-5; D is perhaps TRBD1 (5 bases). This CDR3 has 14 residues. Germline assignment: CDR1 LNHDA and CDR2 SQIVND (reference sequence). The V and J ends lost 1 base and 4 bases respectively, with 8 bases between them. CDR3 in amino acids: CASSIGQINQPQHF. The CDR3 coding sequence is TGTGCCAGTAGTATAGGACAGATAAATCAGCCCCAGCATTTT.

The chain combines TRBV19 with TRBJ1-2; no definite D call. The germline CDR1 and CDR2 sequences are LNHDA and SQIVND (reference sequence). This CDR3 has 13 residues. Trimming pared 3 bases from V and 0 bases from J, leaving 5 bases between. CDR3 protein: CASSMTPNYGYTF. CDR3 in DNA: TGTGCCAGTAGTATGACACCTAACTATGGCTACACCTTC.